The present entry profiles one T cell receptor (beta chain) with its context. Antigen: not known. The donors were members of the validation cohort, which comprised 90 to 150 subjects and was separate from the first cohort of 670 or so subjects. The data are from a study of cytomegalovirus exposure and HLA in healthy donors. Across the study: In a later analysis, it was reported that the 110 or so validation repertoires had been produced on the same platform as the roughly 700 repertoires belonging to the first cohort. Study-level findings and limits: In vitro testing confirmed a few CMV-associated chains as specific for CMV antigens.

The repertoire was sequenced with immunoSEQ multiplex PCR; TCRdb's copy has only in-frame clones and lacks some. This table holds more than 120,000 clones, approximately 86% found once. CDR1 and CDR2 (germline): SGHKS, YYEKEE (reference sequence). This CDR3 is built from 18 residues. Trimming removed 4 bases from V and 3 bases from J; junction bases left unmatched: 13. V usage is TRBV5-5 and J usage is TRBJ2-1; 10 bases map to TRBD2. The receptor was isolated from a man aged 18 to 29 in good health and CMV-seropositive. The sample comprised PBMCs. As DNA, the CDR3 is TGTGCCAGCAGCCAATCAGGACTAGCGGCAAACGACTACAATGAGCAGTTCTTC. This gives the protein CASSQSGLAANDYNEQFF.